This is a list of T cell receptor beta chains from one sample in a study of identical twins. TCRdb fed the 5' RACE reads into MiXCR, producing one record per CDR3 protein. The sample has about 390,000 distinct CDR3 sequences; around 9% are singletons. Specimen: naive T cells sorted from blood. These receptors originate from a woman aged 45 to 65 in good health. Both conserved end residues are part of each CDR3. Each record gives: D gene, V gene, clone size, J gene, CDR3 protein, CDR3 DNA. The D gene is left open where the match is weak. The listing skips clone size in some rows; elsewhere it reads once, few, many or a size class.

>TRBD1|TRBV29-1|many|TRBJ2-1
CSSTGAGFNEQFF
TGCAGCTCGACAGGGGCCGGTTTCAATGAGCAGTTCTTC
>-|TRBV10-3|many|TRBJ1-4
CAISESATNEKLFF
TGTGCCATCAGTGAATCAGCAACTAATGAAAAACTGTTTTTT
>TRBD2|TRBV12-3/TRBV12-4|-|TRBJ2-4
CASGRGSAKNIQYF
TGTGCCAGCGGCCGCGGGAGTGCCAAAAACATTCAGTACTTC
>-|TRBV24-1|few|TRBJ2-1
CATSDWRVGANSYNEQFF
TGTGCCACCAGTGATTGGAGGGTAGGGGCCAACTCCTACAATGAGCAGTTCTTC
>TRBD1|TRBV27|few|TRBJ2-7
CASSSATGGAYEQYF
TGTGCCAGCAGTTCCGCGACAGGGGGAGCCTACGAGCAGTACTTC
>TRBD1|TRBV9|-|TRBJ2-7
CASSVAGQDYEQYF
TGTGCCAGCAGCGTAGCCGGACAGGACTACGAGCAGTACTTC
>-|TRBV12-3/TRBV12-4|-|TRBJ2-2
CASSLLEGGELFF
TGTGCCAGCAGTCTTCTCGAAGGCGGGGAGCTGTTTTTT
>TRBD1|TRBV27|many|TRBJ2-5
CASSLSPGGETQYF
TGTGCCAGCAGTTTATCGCCAGGGGGAGAGACCCAGTACTTC
>-|TRBV2|many|TRBJ2-5
CASTERLDETQYF
TGTGCCAGCACGGAGCGGTTAGATGAGACCCAGTACTTC
>-|TRBV10-3|few|TRBJ2-1
CAIARAGYNEQFF
TGTGCCATCGCTAGGGCTGGGTACAATGAGCAGTTCTTC
>TRBD1|TRBV5-1|many|TRBJ2-1
CASSPDPGQGLIYEQFF
TGCGCCAGCAGCCCGGACCCGGGACAGGGATTAATATATGAGCAGTTCTTC
>-|TRBV29-1|few|TRBJ1-1
CSARGTANTEAFF
TGCAGCGCAAGGGGGACGGCGAACACTGAAGCTTTCTTT
>-|TRBV4-1|few|TRBJ2-7
CASSQLDDSYEQYF
TGCGCCAGCAGCCAATTAGACGACTCCTACGAGCAGTACTTC
>TRBD1|TRBV6-1|many|TRBJ1-1
CASSEADRVEAFF
TGTGCCAGCAGTGAAGCCGACAGGGTTGAAGCTTTCTTT
>-|TRBV20-1|few|TRBJ2-3
CSAREQTTDTQYF
TGCAGTGCTAGAGAACAGACGACAGATACGCAGTATTTT
>TRBD1|TRBV20-1|many|TRBJ1-1
CSARQGNTEAFF
TGCAGCGCCCGACAGGGGAACACTGAAGCTTTCTTT
>-|TRBV10-1|-|TRBJ2-6
CASSDPVSGANVLTF
TGCGCCAGCAGTGACCCCGTCTCTGGGGCCAACGTCCTGACTTTC
>TRBD2|TRBV12-3/TRBV12-4|-|TRBJ2-1
CASLWGLGYNEQFF
TGTGCCAGTCTGTGGGGACTAGGCTACAATGAGCAGTTCTTC
>-|TRBV30|-|TRBJ2-2
CAWSRWNTGELFF
TGTGCCTGGAGTCGTTGGAACACCGGGGAGCTGTTTTTT
>TRBD2|TRBV12-3/TRBV12-4|-|TRBJ2-1
CASSLPSGTRTNEQFF
TGTGCCAGCAGTTTACCTTCCGGGACTAGGACCAATGAGCAGTTCTTC
>-|TRBV19|-|TRBJ2-3
CASSTSPNTDTQYF
TGTGCCAGTAGTACCTCCCCAAACACAGATACGCAGTATTTT
>TRBD2|TRBV10-3|-|TRBJ2-7
CAISPTSGIYEQYF
TGTGCCATCAGCCCGACTAGCGGGATCTACGAGCAGTACTTC
>TRBD2|TRBV7-9|many|TRBJ2-1
CASSHRGTSGGNEQFF
TGTGCCAGCAGCCACAGAGGGACTAGCGGTGGGAATGAGCAGTTCTTC
>-|TRBV5-1|few|TRBJ1-1
CASSWIMGAEAFF
TGCGCCAGCAGCTGGATTATGGGGGCTGAAGCTTTCTTT
>TRBD2|TRBV20-1|few|TRBJ2-1
CSASLAGGPTNEQFF
TGCAGTGCTAGCCTAGCGGGAGGGCCTACCAATGAGCAGTTCTTC
>TRBD2|TRBV4-1|-|TRBJ2-3
CARRLAGLTDTQYF
TGCGCCAGGAGACTAGCGGGGCTCACAGATACGCAGTATTTT
>-|TRBV7-2|-|TRBJ2-6
CASSPTNVLTF
TGTGCCAGCAGCCCGACTAACGTCCTGACTTTC